This TCR beta chain was recorded in a study of control samples from healthy donors and cancer patients. CDR1 is MNHEY, CDR2 SVGAGI, per germline. The CDR3 extends over 16 amino acids. The V and J ends lost 4 bases and 2 bases respectively, with 15 bases between them. Assay: immunoSEQ multiplex PCR; the TCRdb copy retains only in-frame clones and omits some. Among tens of thousands of clones, roughly 90% were seen once, and the ten largest hold around 1%. This clone was detected only once. The TCR comes from a man younger than 45 with colorectal cancer. Sequenced input: PBMCs. V and J are TRBV6-5 and TRBJ2-1, with D perhaps TRBD2 (7 bases). CDR3 coding DNA: TGTGCCAGCAGTTTCTCTTGGGGGGGCGCCTACAATGAGCAGTTCTTC. This translates into CASSFSWGGAYNEQFF.